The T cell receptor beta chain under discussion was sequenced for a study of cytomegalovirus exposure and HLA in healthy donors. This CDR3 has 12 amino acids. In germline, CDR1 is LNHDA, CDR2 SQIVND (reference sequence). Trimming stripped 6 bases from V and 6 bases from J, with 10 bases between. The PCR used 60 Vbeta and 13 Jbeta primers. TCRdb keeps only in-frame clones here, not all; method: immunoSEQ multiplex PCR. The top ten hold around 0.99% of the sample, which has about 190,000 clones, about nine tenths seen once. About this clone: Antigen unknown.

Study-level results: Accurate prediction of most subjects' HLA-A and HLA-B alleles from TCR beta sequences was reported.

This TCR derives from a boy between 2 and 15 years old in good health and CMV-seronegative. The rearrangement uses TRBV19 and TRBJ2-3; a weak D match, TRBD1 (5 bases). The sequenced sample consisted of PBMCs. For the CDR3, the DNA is TGTGCCAGTAGCCCCTCAGGGGATACGCAGTATTTT. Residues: CASSPSGDTQYF.